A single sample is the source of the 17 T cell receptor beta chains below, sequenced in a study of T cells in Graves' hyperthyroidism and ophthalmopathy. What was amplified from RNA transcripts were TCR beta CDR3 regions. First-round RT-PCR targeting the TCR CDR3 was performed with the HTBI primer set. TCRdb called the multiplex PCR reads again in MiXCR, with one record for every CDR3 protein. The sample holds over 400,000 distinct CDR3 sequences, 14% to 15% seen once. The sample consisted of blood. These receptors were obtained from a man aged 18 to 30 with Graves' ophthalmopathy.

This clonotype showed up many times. CDR3 in amino acids: CASSPRPEETGELFF. The CDR3 DNA reads as TGTGCCAGCAGCCCCAGGCCCGAAGAAACCGGGGAGCTGTTTTTT. The V and J genes are TRBV6-1 and TRBJ2-2; D not resolved. Germline lookup yields CDR1 MNHNS and CDR2 SASEGT. V lost 6 bases and J lost 5, with 16 bases in between. This CDR3 spans 15 amino acids.

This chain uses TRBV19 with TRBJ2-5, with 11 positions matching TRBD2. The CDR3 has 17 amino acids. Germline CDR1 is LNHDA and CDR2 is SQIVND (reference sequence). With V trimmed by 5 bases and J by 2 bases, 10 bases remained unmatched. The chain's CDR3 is CASSFGTSGTSQETQYF. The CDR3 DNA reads TGTGCCAGTAGTTTCGGGACTAGCGGAACCTCGCAAGAGACCCAGTACTTC.

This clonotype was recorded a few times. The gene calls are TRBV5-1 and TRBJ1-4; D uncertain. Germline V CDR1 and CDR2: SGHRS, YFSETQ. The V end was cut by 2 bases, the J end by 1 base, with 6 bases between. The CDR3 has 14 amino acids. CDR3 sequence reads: CASSFAETNEKLFF. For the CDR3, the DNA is TGCGCCAGCAGCTTTGCAGAAACTAATGAAAAACTGTTTTTT. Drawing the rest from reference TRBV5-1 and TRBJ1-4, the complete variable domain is KAGVTQTPRYLIKTRGQQVTLSCSPISGHRSVSWYQQTPGQGLQFLFEYFSETQRNKGNFPGRFSGRQFSNSRSEMNVSTLELGDSALYLCASSFAETNEKLFFGSGTQLSVL.

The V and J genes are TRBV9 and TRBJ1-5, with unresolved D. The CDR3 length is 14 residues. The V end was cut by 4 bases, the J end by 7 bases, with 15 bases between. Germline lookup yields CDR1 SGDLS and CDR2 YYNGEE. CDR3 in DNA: TGTGCCAGCAGCCCAGGAGGCGGCAGCCAGCCCCAGCATTTT. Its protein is CASSPGGGSQPQHF. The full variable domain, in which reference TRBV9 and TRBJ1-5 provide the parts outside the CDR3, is DSGVTQTPKHLITATGQRVTLRCSPRSGDLSVYWYQQSLDQGLQFLIQYYNGEERAKGNILERFSAQQFPDLHSELNLSSLELGDSALYFCASSPGGGSQPQHFGDGTRLSIL.

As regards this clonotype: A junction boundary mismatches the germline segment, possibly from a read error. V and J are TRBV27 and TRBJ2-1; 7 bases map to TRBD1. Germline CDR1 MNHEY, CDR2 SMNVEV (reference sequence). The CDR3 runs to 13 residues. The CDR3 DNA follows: TGTGCCAGCAGTTTGACAGGGTTTTATGAGCGGTTCTTC. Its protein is CASSLTGFYERFF.

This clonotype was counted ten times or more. CDR3 loop: CASSLAWRSYEQYF. The CDR3 bases are TGTGCCAGCAGTTTAGCTTGGAGGTCCTACGAGCAGTACTTC. The rearrangement uses TRBV12-3 or TRBV12-4 and TRBJ2-7; tentatively, D is TRBD2 (5 bases). The CDR3 is 14 residues long. V gave up 0 bases and J gave up 1 base, with 7 bases separating them.

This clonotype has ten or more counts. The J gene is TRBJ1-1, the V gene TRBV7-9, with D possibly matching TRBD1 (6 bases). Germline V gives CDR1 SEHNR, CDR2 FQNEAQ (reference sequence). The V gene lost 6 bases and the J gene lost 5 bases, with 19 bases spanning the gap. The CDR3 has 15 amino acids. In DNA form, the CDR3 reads TGTGCCAGCAGTGCCCTAGGGCGAGGGGGAACTGAAGCTTTCTTT. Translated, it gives CASSALGRGGTEAFF.

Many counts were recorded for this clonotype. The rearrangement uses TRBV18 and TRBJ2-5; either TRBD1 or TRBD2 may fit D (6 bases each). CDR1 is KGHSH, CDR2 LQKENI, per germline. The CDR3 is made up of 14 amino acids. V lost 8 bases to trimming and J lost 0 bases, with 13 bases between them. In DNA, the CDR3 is TGTGCCAGCGTACCGGGGGCAGACCAAGAGACCCAGTACTTC. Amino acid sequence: CASVPGADQETQYF.

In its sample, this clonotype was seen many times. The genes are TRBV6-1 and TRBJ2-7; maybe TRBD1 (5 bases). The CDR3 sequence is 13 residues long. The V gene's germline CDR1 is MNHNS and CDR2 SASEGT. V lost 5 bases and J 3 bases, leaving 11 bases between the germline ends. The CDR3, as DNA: TGTGCCAGCAGTTACAGGCCCAACTACGAGCAGTACTTC. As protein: CASSYRPNYEQYF.

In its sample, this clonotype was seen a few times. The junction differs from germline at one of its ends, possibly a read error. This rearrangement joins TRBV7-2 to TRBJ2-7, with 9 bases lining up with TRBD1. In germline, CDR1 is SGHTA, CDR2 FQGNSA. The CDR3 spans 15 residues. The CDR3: CASSQVTGGTYEQYF. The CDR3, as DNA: TGCGCCAGCAGCCAAGTTACAGGGGGCACCTACGAGCAGTACTTC.

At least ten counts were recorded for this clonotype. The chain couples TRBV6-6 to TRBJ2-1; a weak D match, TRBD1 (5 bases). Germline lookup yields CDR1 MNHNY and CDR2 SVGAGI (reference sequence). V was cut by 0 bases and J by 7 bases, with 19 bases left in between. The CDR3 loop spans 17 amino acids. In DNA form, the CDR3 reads TGTGCCAGCAGTTACTCGGCCCCGGGTCCAGGACAAAATGAGCAGTTCTTC. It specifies CASSYSAPGPGQNEQFF.

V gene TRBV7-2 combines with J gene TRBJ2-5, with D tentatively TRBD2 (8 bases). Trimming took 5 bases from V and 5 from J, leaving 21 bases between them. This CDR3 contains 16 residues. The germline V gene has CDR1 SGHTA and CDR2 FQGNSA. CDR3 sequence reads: CASSQESGGRGETQYF. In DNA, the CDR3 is TGTGCCAGCAGCCAGGAGAGCGGGGGCAGGGGGGAGACCCAGTACTTC.

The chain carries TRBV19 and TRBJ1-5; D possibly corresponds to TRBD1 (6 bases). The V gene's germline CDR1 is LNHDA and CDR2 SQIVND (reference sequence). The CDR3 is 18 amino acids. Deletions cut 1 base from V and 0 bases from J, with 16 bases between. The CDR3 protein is CASSIARTAKYSNQPQHF. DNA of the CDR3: TGTGCCAGTAGTATAGCCCGGACAGCGAAATATAGCAATCAGCCCCAGCATTTT. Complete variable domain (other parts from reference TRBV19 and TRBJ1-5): DGGITQSPKYLFRKEGQNVTLSCEQNLNHDAMYWYRQDPGQGLRLIYYSQIVNDFQKGDIAEGYSVSREKKESFPLTVTSAQKNPTAFYLCASSIARTAKYSNQPQHFGDGTRLSIL.

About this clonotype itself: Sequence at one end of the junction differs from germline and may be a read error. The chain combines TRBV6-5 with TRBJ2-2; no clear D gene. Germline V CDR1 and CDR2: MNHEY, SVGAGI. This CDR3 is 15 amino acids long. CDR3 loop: CAGSYYTSPSEKLFF. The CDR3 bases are TGTGCCGGCAGTTATTATACGTCTCCATCCGAAAAGCTGTTTTTT.

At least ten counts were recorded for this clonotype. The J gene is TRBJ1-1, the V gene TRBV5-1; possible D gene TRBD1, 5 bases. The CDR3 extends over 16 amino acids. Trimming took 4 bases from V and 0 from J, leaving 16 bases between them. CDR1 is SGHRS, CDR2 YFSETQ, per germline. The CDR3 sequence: CASSPGREGMNTEAFF. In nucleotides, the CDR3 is TGCGCCAGCAGCCCGGGGAGGGAGGGGATGAACACTGAAGCTTTCTTT.

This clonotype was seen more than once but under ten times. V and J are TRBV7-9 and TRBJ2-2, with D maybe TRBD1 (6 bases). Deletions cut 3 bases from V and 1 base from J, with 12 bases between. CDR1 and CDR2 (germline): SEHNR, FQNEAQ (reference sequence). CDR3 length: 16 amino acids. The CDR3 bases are TGTGCCAGCAGCTTTCTCAAGACAGGGAACACCGGGGAGCTGTTTTTT. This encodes CASSFLKTGNTGELFF.

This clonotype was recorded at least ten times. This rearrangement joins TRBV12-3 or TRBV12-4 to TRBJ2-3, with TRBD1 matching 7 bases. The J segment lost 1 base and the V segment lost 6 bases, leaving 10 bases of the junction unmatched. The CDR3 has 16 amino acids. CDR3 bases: TGTGCCAGCAGGCCAACGACAGGGTTGGGCACAGATACGCAGTATTTT. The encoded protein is CASRPTTGLGTDTQYF.